One and the same sample provided the 9 T cell receptor beta chains below, sequenced in a study of blood T cells in healthy people across ages. Sample-barcoded 5' priming and a J-beta primer mix drove a second PCR of about 6 to 12 cycles. TCRdb reprocessed the 5' RACE reads via MiXCR and lists one record per CDR3 protein. In the table there are about 970,000 distinct CDR3 sequences, just over 50% of which are singletons. The sequenced sample was blood. These receptors all stem from a woman aged 60 to 75 in good health.

The chain combines TRBV28 with TRBJ1-6, with a tentative D call TRBD1 (5 bases). The germline V and J ends were trimmed by 6 bases and 9 bases, with 15 bases remaining between them. Per the germline V gene, CDR1 is MDHEN and CDR2 is SYDVKM. The CDR3 contains 14 residues. In DNA, the CDR3 is TGTGCCAGCAGACTCGGACACCGGATTTCACCCCTCCACTTT. Encoded protein: CASRLGHRISPLHF.

This clonotype was seen more than once but under ten times. The chain uses TRBV7-2 and TRBJ1-4; 8 bases fit TRBD1. CDR3 length: 14 residues. Germline V gene sequence: CDR1 SGHTA, CDR2 FQGNSA. V lost 4 bases to trimming and J lost 8 bases; unmatched junction nucleotides: 6. This chain's CDR3 is CASSSRTGSEKLFF. The DNA of the CDR3 is TGTGCCAGCAGCTCTCGGACAGGGTCAGAAAAACTGTTTTTT.

The chain employs TRBV3-1 and TRBJ1-2, with 7 bases lining up with TRBD1. Germline trimming cut 4 bases from V and 6 bases from J; bases unmatched to any gene: 5. This CDR3 contains 13 residues. CDR1 is LGHDT, CDR2 YNNKEL, per germline (reference sequence). CDR3 DNA: TGTGCCAGCAGCCGAGGGGGCGGACATGGCTACACCTTC. Amino acid sequence: CASSRGGGHGYTF. Drawing the rest from reference TRBV3-1 and TRBJ1-2, the complete variable domain is DTAVSQTPKYLVTQMGNDKSIKCEQNLGHDTMYWYKQDSKKFLKIMFSYNNKELIINETVPNRFSPKSPDKAHLNLHINSLELGDSAVYFCASSRGGGHGYTFGSGTRLTVV.

CDR3 coding DNA: TGTGCCAACAGCTCTTACTACGAGCAGTACTTC. The encoded protein is CANSSYYEQYF. The chain carries TRBV28 and TRBJ2-7; D remains ambiguous. CDR3 length: 11 amino acids. Trimming left V 10 bases short and J 3 bases short, with 10 bases between. Germline V gene lookup returns CDR1 MDHEN and CDR2 SYDVKM. The full variable domain, rest sourced from reference TRBV28 and TRBJ2-7, is DVKVTQSSRYLVKRTGEKVFLECVQDMDHENMFWYRQDPGLGLRLIYFSYDVKMKEKGDIPEGYSVSREKKERFSLILESASTNQTSMYLCANSSYYEQYFGPGTRLTVT.

V gene TRBV15 combines with J gene TRBJ2-3, with TRBD2 identical over 9 bases. Germline CDR1 reads LNHNV; CDR2 reads YYDKDF (reference sequence). The length of the CDR3 is 16 residues. J gave up 4 bases and V 0 bases, and 5 bases lay outside the gene matches. This chain's CDR3 is CATSRDVAGGADTQYF. The CDR3 region has the DNA TGTGCCACCAGCAGAGATGTTGCGGGAGGGGCAGATACGCAGTATTTT. The complete variable domain, with remaining parts taken from reference TRBV15 and TRBJ2-3, reads DAMVIQNPRYQVTQFGKPVTLSCSQTLNHNVMYWYQQKSSQAPKLLFHYYDKDFNNEADTPDNFQSRRPNTSFCFLDIRSPGLGDTAMYLCATSRDVAGGADTQYFGPGTRLTVL.

This clonotype turned up a few times. V is TRBV7-9 and J is TRBJ2-7; 7 bases align to TRBD2. J was trimmed by 6 bases and V by 1 base; bases with no gene match: 6. Germline CDR1 SEHNR, CDR2 FQNEAQ (reference sequence). The CDR3 is made up of 14 amino acids. CDR3 bases: TGTGCCAGCAGCTTAGGGGGGGGGACCACCGAGCAGTACTTC. Its translation: CASSLGGGTTEQYF.

The CDR3 coding sequence is TGTGCCAGCAGCTTACGCATTTCTGGTCGGAATTCTAACTATGGCTACACCTTC. It yields the protein CASSLRISGRNSNYGYTF. The chain is built from TRBV5-6 and TRBJ1-2; D is unclear. The V end lost 2 bases, the J end lost 0 bases, and 20 bases lay between the germline ends. Looked up from germline, CDR1 is SGHDT and CDR2 is YYEEEE. The CDR3 runs to 18 residues.

DNA of the CDR3: TGTGCCAGCAGCCGCGGACAGCTTCTCAATCAGCCCCAGCATTTT. Encoded protein: CASSRGQLLNQPQHF. The J gene is TRBJ1-5, the V gene TRBV7-9, with a weak D call TRBD1 (6 bases). Trimming removed 5 bases at V and 3 bases at J, with 14 bases between. The CDR3 consists of 15 residues. Germline loops: CDR1 SEHNR, CDR2 FQNEAQ (reference sequence).

The V gene is TRBV20-1, the J gene TRBJ2-1, with D possibly matching TRBD2 (7 bases). V lost 4 bases and J lost 4, with 20 bases in between. Germline V gene lookup returns CDR1 DFQATT and CDR2 SNEGSKA (reference sequence). The CDR3 consists of 16 residues. The CDR3 sequence: CSAKTIPGEGYNEQFF. The CDR3 DNA is TGCAGTGCTAAAACCATACCAGGGGAGGGTTACAATGAGCAGTTCTTC.